These 10 T cell receptor beta chains came from one sample sequenced in a study of blood T cell repertoires in COVID-19. Data came from immunoSEQ multiplex PCR; TCRdb stores just in-frame clones and leaves some out. The table has around 190,000 clones, more than 70% seen once; the top ten hold roughly 8.2%. Sequenced: peripheral blood. The receptor source for this set is an older woman with acute or convalescent COVID-19.

The chain's CDR3 is CASRLTSGDGFYEQYF. CDR3 DNA sequence: TGTGCCAGCAGATTAACTAGCGGCGATGGATTCTACGAGCAGTACTTC. The chain recombines TRBV27 with TRBJ2-7; 8 bases agree with TRBD2. Trimming cost V 6 bases and J 3 bases; bases outside gene matches: 13. Germline CDR1 is MNHEY and CDR2 is SMNVEV (reference sequence). The CDR3 runs 16 residues.

This clone came up a few times. The V call is TRBV12-3 or TRBV12-4, the J call TRBJ1-5; unclear D gene. V dropped 3 bases and J dropped 4 bases, with 7 bases sitting between them. The CDR3 contains 13 residues. The CDR3 DNA follows: TGTGCCAGCAGTTTCGCGGAGAATCAGCCCCAGCATTTT. Its protein is CASSFAENQPQHF.

The rearrangement links TRBV25-1 to TRBJ2-3, with unresolved D. This CDR3 contains 14 residues. V lost 0 bases, J lost 4 bases, and 8 bases lay in between. CDR1 is MGHDK, CDR2 SYGVNS, per germline. CDR3 region: CASSEYNRADTQYF. The CDR3 nucleotides are TGTGCCAGCAGTGAATATAACCGGGCAGATACGCAGTATTTT.

The chain combines TRBV9 with TRBJ2-2; D is ambiguous. CDR3 size: 15 residues. Germline-derived CDR1 and CDR2 are SGDLS and YYNGEE. V was trimmed by 4 bases and J by 1 base, leaving 11 bases between them. In nucleotides, the CDR3 is TGTGCCAGCAGCCACCCCTGGCTGAACACCGGGGAGCTGTTTTTT. Protein product: CASSHPWLNTGELFF.

The rearrangement joins TRBV12-5 to TRBJ1-3, with D perhaps matching TRBD1 (5 bases). Germline V gives CDR1 LGHNT, CDR2 FRNRAP. Between the trimmed V and J ends, which lost 0 bases and 4 bases, there was a span of 13 bases. The CDR3 covers 16 residues. The CDR3 region has the DNA TGTGCTAGTGGTTTGGTACACTGGGGCCTGGGAAACACCATATATTTT. Translated, it gives CASGLVHWGLGNTIYF.

The J gene is TRBJ1-5, the V gene TRBV6-1; the D gene is possibly TRBD1 (5 bases). CDR3 length equals 15 residues. Germline V gene sequence: CDR1 MNHNS, CDR2 SASEGT. V lost 3 bases and J 6 bases, leaving 15 bases between the germline ends. DNA of the CDR3: TGTGCCAGCAGTGATCCGGGACTGGGGAGTCAGCCCCAGCATTTT. Amino acids: CASSDPGLGSQPQHF.

This clone was found once. The chain recombines TRBV28 with TRBJ2-1; 8 bases agree with TRBD2. CDR3 length equals 15 residues. V lost 6 bases to trimming and J lost 3 bases; unmatched junction nucleotides: 7. CDR1 and CDR2 (germline): MDHEN, SYDVKM. The DNA for the CDR3 is TGTGCCAGCAGCCGAGGGCTAGCGGGCTACAATGAGCAGTTCTTC. Translating it yields CASSRGLAGYNEQFF.

This rearrangement joins TRBV2 to TRBJ1-1, with D tentatively TRBD1 (5 bases). From germline, CDR1 is SNHLY and CDR2 FYNNEI. There are 15 residues in the CDR3. V lost 6 bases and J lost 1, with 15 bases in between. CDR3 DNA: TGTGCCAGCAGCCCTCAGGGACTCAAGAACACTGAAGCTTTCTTT. It specifies CASSPQGLKNTEAFF.

V gene TRBV9 combines with J gene TRBJ2-1, with 9 positions matching TRBD2. V trimming: 2 bases; J trimming: 7 bases; junction bases outside the gene matches: 7. CDR3 length equals 15 residues. Germline V lookup: CDR1 SGDLS, CDR2 YYNGEE. CDR3 in DNA: TGTGCCAGCAGCGTTAGCGGGAGAATAGGGAATGAGCAGTTCTTC. The encoded protein is CASSVSGRIGNEQFF.

CDR3 loop: CNGGDRGPNEQYV. The CDR3 bases are TGCAACGGAGGGGACAGGGGGCCAAACGAGCAGTACGTC. The rearrangement uses TRBV29-1 and TRBJ2-7, with 12 bases lining up with TRBD1. Germline CDR1 reads SQVTM; CDR2 reads ANQGSEA. The CDR3 has 13 residues.